This T cell receptor (beta chain) appears in the sequencing data of a study of blood T cell repertoires in COVID-19. Overall study: The United States, Italy and Spain supplied acute and convalescent COVID-19 samples. Sources were T cells, B-cell-depleted T cells, or PBMCs; the material itself was cDNA or gDNA.

V was cut by 4 bases and J by 8 bases, with 15 bases left in between. CDR1 LGHDT and CDR2 YNNKEL come from the germline V gene (reference sequence). The CDR3 totals 14 residues. Authors' data handling: Researchers report that nucleated cell counts were estimated from reference gene primer amplification. The table came from immunoSEQ multiplex PCR; TCRdb's copy has only in-frame clones and leaves some out. The V and J calls and clone size are taken from that table; D and trimming were inferred from the DNA. The data hold 150,000 to 200,000 clones, with 75% to 80% observed a single time. The gene calls are TRBV3-1 (or the pseudogene TRBV3-2) and TRBJ2-1; maybe TRBD1 (6 bases). Sequencing was carried out using peripheral blood. This receptor was taken from a woman in her 70s with acute or convalescent COVID-19. The CDR3 is CASSPRTATDEQFF. CDR3 nucleotides: TGTGCCAGCAGCCCCCGGACAGCCACAGATGAGCAGTTCTTC.